This passage covers 11 T cell receptor beta chains from one sample sequenced in a study of sequential checkpoint blockade in melanoma. Regarding treatment: randomized to nivolumab then ipilimumab (arm A) or the reverse (arm B). Sequenced by immunoSEQ multiplex PCR; TCRdb stores in-frame clones only, minus some. The sample records more than 10,000 clones, roughly 28% being singletons. Sequencing was performed on tumor tissue (inferred from file names), taken from a patient given nivolumab and ipilimumab in sequence. These receptors came from a human donor with melanoma.

The J gene is TRBJ2-1, the V gene TRBV7-5; the listed D gene, TRBD2, was not tested against the DNA. TRBV7-5 is shown as a pseudogene. The CDR3 is made up of 15 amino acids. CDR3 residues: CASSSGLAGYNEQFF. In nucleotides, the CDR3 is TGTGCCAGCAGCTCCGGACTAGCGGGTTACAATGAGCAGTTCTTC.

This rearrangement joins TRBV5-1 to TRBJ2-1, with 10 nucleotides matching TRBD1. J was trimmed by 8 bases and V by 6 bases; bases with no gene match: 11. The CDR3 has 15 amino acids. From germline, CDR1 is SGHRS and CDR2 YFSETQ. The chain's CDR3 is CASTPGTGVSDEQFF. As DNA, the CDR3 is TGCGCCAGCACCCCCGGGACAGGGGTCTCGGATGAGCAGTTCTTC.

The table lists this clone with a few counts. The J gene is TRBJ2-1, the V gene TRBV6-8; TRBD2 is a possible D gene (5 bases). From germline, CDR1 is MNHGY and CDR2 SAAAGT. The germline V and J ends were trimmed by 6 bases and 0 bases, with 12 bases remaining between them. The CDR3 length is 15 residues. Written as DNA, the CDR3 is TGTGCCAGCAGGCCGGTGGGGAGCTCCTACAATGAGCAGTTCTTC. Protein sequence: CASRPVGSSYNEQFF.

The J gene is TRBJ2-5, the V gene TRBV5-1, with a weak D call TRBD1 (6 bases). The CDR3 has 14 amino acids. V lost 5 bases and J lost 5, with 16 bases in between. Germline V gene data show CDR1 as SGHRS and CDR2 as YFSETQ. CDR3 sequence (DNA): TGCGCCAGCAGTTCAGGTCAGGGGAGTGAGACCCAGTACTTC. It yields the protein CASSSGQGSETQYF.

This clone was detected only a few times. This chain joins TRBV6-8 and TRBJ2-2; TRBD1 agrees at 7 bases. From germline, CDR1 is MNHGY and CDR2 SAAAGT. This CDR3 spans 17 amino acids. With V trimmed by 5 bases and J by 1 base, 10 bases remained unmatched. CDR3 sequence: CASSDANRGRNTGELFF. CDR3 nucleotide sequence: TGTGCCAGCAGTGACGCGAACAGGGGCAGGAACACCGGGGAGCTGTTTTTT.

This clone has a handful of counts. The chain has TRBV6-8 and TRBJ2-1; no clear D. Trimming shortened V by 4 bases and J by 0 bases, and 7 bases separated the two germline ends. Germline V gives CDR1 MNHGY, CDR2 SAAAGT. The CDR3 totals 14 residues. For the CDR3, the DNA is TGTGCCAGCAGTTTAGGCAGCTCCTACAATGAGCAGTTCTTC. Its translation is CASSLGSSYNEQFF.

The V and J genes are TRBV11-3 and TRBJ2-3; maybe TRBD2 (6 bases). V lost 1 base and J lost 0, with 11 bases in between. The CDR3 is made up of 16 amino acids. CDR1 is SGHNT, CDR2 YENEEA, per germline. The CDR3, as DNA: TGTGCCAGCAGCTTAGGGGGGGTACCCAGCACAGATACGCAGTATTTT. Translated, it gives CASSLGGVPSTDTQYF.

This chain connects TRBV18 to TRBJ1-2; TRBD1 aligns across 11 bases. V lost 5 bases to trimming and J lost 5 bases; unmatched junction nucleotides: 4. The CDR3 loop spans 14 amino acids. Per the germline V gene, CDR1 is KGHSH and CDR2 is LQKENI. The CDR3: CASSSGQGAYGYTF. The CDR3 region has the DNA TGTGCCAGCTCATCTGGACAGGGGGCTTATGGCTACACCTTC. Variable domain in full (rest from reference TRBV18 and TRBJ1-2): NAGVMQNPRHLVRRRGQEARLRCSPMKGHSHVYWYRQLPEEGLKFMVYLQKENIIDESGMPKERFSAEFPKEGPSILRIQQVVRGDSAAYFCASSSGQGAYGYTFGSGTRLTVV.

This clone was seen at least ten times. This sequence joins TRBV6-8 and TRBJ2-3; perhaps D is TRBD1 or TRBD2 (5 bases each). This CDR3 contains 16 residues. Trimming took off 5 bases at V and 4 bases at J, with 19 bases between the two ends. Germline V gene sequence: CDR1 MNHGY, CDR2 SAAAGT. CDR3 nucleotides: TGTGCCAGCAGTACACGGGACCTTTCGGCCCCAGATACGCAGTATTTT. Its translation: CASSTRDLSAPDTQYF.

This clone was detected only a few times. V and J are TRBV11-3 and TRBJ2-3; D is ambiguous. The CDR3 spans 15 residues. Germline CDR1 and CDR2: SGHNT and YENEEA. V was cut by 2 bases and J by 4 bases, with 13 bases left in between. The chain's CDR3 is CASSLHSVSADTQYF. The CDR3 nucleotides are TGTGCCAGCAGCTTACACTCGGTTAGTGCAGATACGCAGTATTTT.

This clone has just a few counts. The chain combines TRBV6-8 with TRBJ2-7, with unresolved D. The ends were cut back, 1 base at V and 6 bases at J, with 10 bases in the middle. Germline-derived CDR1 and CDR2 are MNHGY and SAAAGT. The CDR3 covers 13 residues. CDR3 residues: CASSYFQQAEQYF. CDR3 bases: TGTGCCAGCAGTTACTTTCAGCAGGCCGAGCAGTACTTC.